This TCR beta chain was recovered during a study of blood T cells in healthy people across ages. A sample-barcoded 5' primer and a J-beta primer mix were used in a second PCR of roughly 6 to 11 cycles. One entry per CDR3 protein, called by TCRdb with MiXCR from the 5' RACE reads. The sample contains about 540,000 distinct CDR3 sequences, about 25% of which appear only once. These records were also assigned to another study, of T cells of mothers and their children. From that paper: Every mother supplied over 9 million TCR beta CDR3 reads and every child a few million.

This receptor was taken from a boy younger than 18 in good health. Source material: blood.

The CDR3 DNA reads as TGTGCCAGCAGTTTTGGAGGAGAGTCTAGCACAGATACGCAGTATTTT. It specifies CASSFGGESSTDTQYF. The rearrangement joins TRBV12-3 or TRBV12-4 to TRBJ2-3, with D maybe TRBD2 (5 bases). The CDR3 runs to 16 residues. Deletions cut 3 bases from V and 0 bases from J, with 13 bases between.